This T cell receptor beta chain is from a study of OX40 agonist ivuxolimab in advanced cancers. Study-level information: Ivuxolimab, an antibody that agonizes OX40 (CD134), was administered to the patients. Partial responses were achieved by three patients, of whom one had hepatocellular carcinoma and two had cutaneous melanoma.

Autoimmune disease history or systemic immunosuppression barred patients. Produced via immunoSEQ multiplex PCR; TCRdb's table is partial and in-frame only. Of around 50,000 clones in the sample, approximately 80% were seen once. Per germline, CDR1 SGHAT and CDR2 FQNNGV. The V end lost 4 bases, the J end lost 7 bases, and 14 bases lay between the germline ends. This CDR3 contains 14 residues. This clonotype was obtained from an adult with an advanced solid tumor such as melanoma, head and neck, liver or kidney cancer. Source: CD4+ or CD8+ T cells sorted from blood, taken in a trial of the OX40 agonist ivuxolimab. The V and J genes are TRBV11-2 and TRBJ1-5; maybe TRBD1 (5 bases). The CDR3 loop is CASSWGSGGQPQHF. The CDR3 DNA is TGTGCCAGCAGCTGGGGGTCGGGAGGGCAGCCCCAGCATTTT.